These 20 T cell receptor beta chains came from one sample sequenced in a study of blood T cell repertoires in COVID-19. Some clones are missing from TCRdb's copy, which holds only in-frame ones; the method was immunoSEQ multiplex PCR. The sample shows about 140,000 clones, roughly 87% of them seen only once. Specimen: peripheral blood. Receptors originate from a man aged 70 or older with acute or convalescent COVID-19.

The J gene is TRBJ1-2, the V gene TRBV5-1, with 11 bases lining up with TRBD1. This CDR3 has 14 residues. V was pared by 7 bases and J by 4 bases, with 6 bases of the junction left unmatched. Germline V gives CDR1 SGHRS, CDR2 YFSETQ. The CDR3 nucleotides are TGCGCCAGCGGACAGGGGGCGGGTGGCTATGGCTACACCTTC. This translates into CASGQGAGGYGYTF.

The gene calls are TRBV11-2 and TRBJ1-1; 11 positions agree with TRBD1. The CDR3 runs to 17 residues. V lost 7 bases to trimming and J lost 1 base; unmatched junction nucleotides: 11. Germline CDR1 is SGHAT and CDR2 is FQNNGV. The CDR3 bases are TGTGCCAGCACCTATCCTTGGGACAGGGGGGAGAACACTGAAGCTTTCTTT. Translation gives CASTYPWDRGENTEAFF.

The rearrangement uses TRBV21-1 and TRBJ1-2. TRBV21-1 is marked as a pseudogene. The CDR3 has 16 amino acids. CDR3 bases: TGTGCCAGCAGCAAAGCGGGAGTCACAGCGCCGCTTGGCTACACCTTC. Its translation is CASSKAGVTAPLGYTF.

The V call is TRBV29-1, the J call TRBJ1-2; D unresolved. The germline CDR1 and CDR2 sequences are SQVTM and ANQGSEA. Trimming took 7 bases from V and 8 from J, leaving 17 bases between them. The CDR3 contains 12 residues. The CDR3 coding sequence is TGCAGCGGTCGTGTTGGAGGGCACGGCTACACCTTC. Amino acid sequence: CSGRVGGHGYTF.

The CDR3 here is CASSQESPLPGEKLFF. DNA for the CDR3: TGCGCCAGCAGCCAAGAATCGCCCCTACCAGGAGAAAAACTGTTTTTT. The chain uses TRBV4-1 and TRBJ1-4; no clear D. CDR1 and CDR2 (germline): MGHRA, YSYEKL. The V end lost 0 bases, the J end lost 8 bases, and 16 bases lay between the germline ends. The CDR3 extends over 16 amino acids.

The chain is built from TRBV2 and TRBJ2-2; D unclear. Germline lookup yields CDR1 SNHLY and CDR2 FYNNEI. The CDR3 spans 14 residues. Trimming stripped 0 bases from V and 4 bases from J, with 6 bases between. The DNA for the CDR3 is TGTGCCAGCAGTGAAGCGCGTCCCACCGGGGAGCTGTTTTTT. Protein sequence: CASSEARPTGELFF.

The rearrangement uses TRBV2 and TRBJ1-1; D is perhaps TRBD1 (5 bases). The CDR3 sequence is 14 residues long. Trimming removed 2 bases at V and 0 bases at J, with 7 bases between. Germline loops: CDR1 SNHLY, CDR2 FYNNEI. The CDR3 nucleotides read TGTGCCAGCAGTGAACAGGGCATGAACACTGAAGCTTTCTTT. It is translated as CASSEQGMNTEAFF.

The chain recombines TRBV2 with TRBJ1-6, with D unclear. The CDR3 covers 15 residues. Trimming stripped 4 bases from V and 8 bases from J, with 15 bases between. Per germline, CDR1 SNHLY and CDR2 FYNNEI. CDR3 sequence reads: CASSVEGIRDSPLHF. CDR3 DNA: TGTGCCAGCAGTGTGGAGGGCATACGCGATTCACCCCTCCACTTT.

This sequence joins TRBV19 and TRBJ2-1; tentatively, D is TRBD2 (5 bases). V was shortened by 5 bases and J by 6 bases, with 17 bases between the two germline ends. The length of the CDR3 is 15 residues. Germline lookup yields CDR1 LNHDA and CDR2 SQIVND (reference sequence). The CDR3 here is CASSSSSDYANEQFF. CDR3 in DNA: TGTGCCAGTAGTTCAAGCAGCGACTACGCCAATGAGCAGTTCTTC.

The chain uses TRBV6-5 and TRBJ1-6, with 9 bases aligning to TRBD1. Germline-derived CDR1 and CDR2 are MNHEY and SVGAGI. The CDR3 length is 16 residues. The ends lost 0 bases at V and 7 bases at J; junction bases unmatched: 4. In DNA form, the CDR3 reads TGTGCCAGCAGTTACTCTCGGACAGGGGCGAATTCACCCCTCCACTTT. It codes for CASSYSRTGANSPLHF.

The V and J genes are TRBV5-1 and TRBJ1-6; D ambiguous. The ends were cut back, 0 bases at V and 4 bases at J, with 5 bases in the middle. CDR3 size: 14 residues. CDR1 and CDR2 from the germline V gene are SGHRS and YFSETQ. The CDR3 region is CASSLEQYNSPLHF. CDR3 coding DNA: TGCGCCAGCAGCTTGGAACAGTATAATTCACCCCTCCACTTT. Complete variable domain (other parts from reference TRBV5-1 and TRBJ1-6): KAGVTQTPRYLIKTRGQQVTLSCSPISGHRSVSWYQQTPGQGLQFLFEYFSETQRNKGNFPGRFSGRQFSNSRSEMNVSTLELGDSALYLCASSLEQYNSPLHFGNGTRLTVT.

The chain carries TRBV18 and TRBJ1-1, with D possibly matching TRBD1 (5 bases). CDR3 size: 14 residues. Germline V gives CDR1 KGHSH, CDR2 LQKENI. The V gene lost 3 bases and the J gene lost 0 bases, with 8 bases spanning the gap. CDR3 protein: CASSPPGVNTEAFF. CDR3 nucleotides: TGTGCCAGCTCACCGCCGGGGGTGAACACTGAAGCTTTCTTT.

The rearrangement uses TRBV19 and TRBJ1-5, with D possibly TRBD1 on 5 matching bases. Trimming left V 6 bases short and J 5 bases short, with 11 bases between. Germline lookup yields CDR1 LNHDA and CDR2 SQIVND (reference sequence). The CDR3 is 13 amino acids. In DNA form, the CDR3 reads TGTGCCAGTAGCCCTCAGGGATATCAGCCCCAGCATTTT. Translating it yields CASSPQGYQPQHF.

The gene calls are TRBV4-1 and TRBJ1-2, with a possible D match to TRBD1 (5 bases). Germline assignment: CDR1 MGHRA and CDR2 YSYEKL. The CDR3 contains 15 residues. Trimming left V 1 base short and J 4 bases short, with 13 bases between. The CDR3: CASSQGGRQPYGYTF. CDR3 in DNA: TGCGCCAGCAGCCAAGGGGGCCGACAGCCCTATGGCTACACCTTC.

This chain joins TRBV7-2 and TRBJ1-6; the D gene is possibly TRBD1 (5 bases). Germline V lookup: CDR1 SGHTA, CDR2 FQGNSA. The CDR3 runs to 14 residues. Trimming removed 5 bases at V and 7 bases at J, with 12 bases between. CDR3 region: CASSGHVRNSPLHF. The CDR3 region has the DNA TGTGCCAGCAGCGGACACGTCAGGAATTCACCCCTCCACTTT.

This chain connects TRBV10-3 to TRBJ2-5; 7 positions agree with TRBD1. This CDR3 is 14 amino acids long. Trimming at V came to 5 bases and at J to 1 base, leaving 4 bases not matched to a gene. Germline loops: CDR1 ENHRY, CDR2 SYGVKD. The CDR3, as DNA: TGTGCCATCAGTCCCGGACAGGTCCAAGAGACCCAGTACTTC. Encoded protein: CAISPGQVQETQYF.

CDR3 in amino acids: CAISESQDLTPQHF. The DNA for the CDR3 is TGTGCCATCAGTGAGTCTCAGGATCTAACGCCCCAGCATTTT. The chain combines TRBV10-3 with TRBJ1-5; D unresolved. CDR3 length: 14 amino acids. The V gene's germline CDR1 is ENHRY and CDR2 SYGVKD. V lost 0 bases to trimming and J lost 9 bases, with 12 bases between them.

The CDR3 nucleotides are TGTGCCAGCAGGGGACTGTACCAAGAGACCCAGTACTTC. Protein: CASRGLYQETQYF. The chain uses TRBV28 and TRBJ2-5, with D maybe TRBD2 (6 bases). The CDR3 contains 13 residues. From germline, CDR1 is MDHEN and CDR2 SYDVKM. The V gene lost 6 bases and the J gene lost 0 bases, with 8 bases spanning the gap.

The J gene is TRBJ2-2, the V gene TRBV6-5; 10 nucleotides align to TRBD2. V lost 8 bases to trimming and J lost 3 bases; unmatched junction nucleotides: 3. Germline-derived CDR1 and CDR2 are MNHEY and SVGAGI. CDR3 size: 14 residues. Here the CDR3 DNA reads TGTGCCAGCGAGCGGGGGGGCCACACCGGGGAGCTGTTTTTT. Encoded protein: CASERGGHTGELFF.

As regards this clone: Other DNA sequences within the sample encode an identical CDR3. CDR3 loop: CASSSGQGAYGYTF. Written as DNA, the CDR3 is TGTGCCAGCAGCTCTGGACAGGGGGCCTATGGCTACACCTTC. J is TRBJ1-2 and V is TRBV7-9; 11 bases are shared with TRBD1. The V and J ends lost 4 bases and 4 bases, in that order; junction bases with no gene match: 2. CDR1 is SEHNR, CDR2 FQNEAQ, per germline (reference sequence). This CDR3 has 14 amino acids.